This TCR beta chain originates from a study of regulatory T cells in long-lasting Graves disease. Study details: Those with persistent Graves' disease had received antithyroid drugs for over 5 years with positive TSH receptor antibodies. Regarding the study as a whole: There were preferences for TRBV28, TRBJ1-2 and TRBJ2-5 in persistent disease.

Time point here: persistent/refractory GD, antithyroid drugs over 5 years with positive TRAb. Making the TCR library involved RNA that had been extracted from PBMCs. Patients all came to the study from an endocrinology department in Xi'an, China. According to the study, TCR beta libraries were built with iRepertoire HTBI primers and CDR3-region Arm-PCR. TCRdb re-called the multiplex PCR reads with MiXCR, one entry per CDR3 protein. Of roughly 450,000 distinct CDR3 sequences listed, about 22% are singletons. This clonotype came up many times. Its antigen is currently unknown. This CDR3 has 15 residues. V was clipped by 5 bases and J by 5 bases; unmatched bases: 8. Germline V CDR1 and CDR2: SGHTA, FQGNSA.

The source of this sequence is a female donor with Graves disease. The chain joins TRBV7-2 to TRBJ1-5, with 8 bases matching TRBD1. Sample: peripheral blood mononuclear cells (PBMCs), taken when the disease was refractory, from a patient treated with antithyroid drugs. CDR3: CASSPRTGFDQPQHF. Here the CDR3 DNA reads TGTGCCAGCAGCCCCCGGACAGGGTTCGATCAGCCCCAGCATTTT.